This T cell receptor beta chain derives from a study of identical twins. Overall study results and limits: Some out-of-frame alpha sequences were shared by twins, and these showed excess low generation probability. A cross-sectional statistical analysis, not follow-up of the same donors, supported the conclusions.

This clonotype showed up many times. Its target is unknown. A universal primer binding site was introduced by template switching. The final cDNA contained unique molecular identifiers. TCRdb passed the 5' RACE reads through MiXCR, listing each CDR3 protein once. This sample has 690,000 or so distinct CDR3 sequences, with around 8.6% found just once. V was cut by 5 bases and J by 5 bases, with 15 bases left in between. There are 15 residues in the CDR3. These data also featured in a second study, about yellow fever vaccine responses in identical twins.

The sample taken for sequencing was PBMCs. The TCR comes from a woman under 30 in good health. This chain joins TRBV12-3 or TRBV12-4 and TRBJ2-2; no reliable D call. The CDR3 sequence: CASSRDGLRTGELFF. The CDR3 DNA is TGTGCCAGCAGTAGAGACGGCCTTAGGACCGGGGAGCTGTTTTTT.